These T cell receptor beta chains were read from a single sample in a study of CD8 T cells in ankylosing spondylitis. TCRdb fed the 5' RACE reads into MiXCR, producing one record per CDR3 protein. This sample has some 240,000 distinct CDR3 sequences, with just under 7.5% found just once. The sequencing input was blood, either unsorted or a sorted T cell fraction (not recorded which). The receptor set was obtained from a male donor with ankylosing spondylitis. Each CDR3 is given with its conserved first and last residue. The D gene is left open where the match is weak. The size field is filled for only some rows; it gives once, few, many or a size class.

J gene,clone size,V gene,D gene,CDR3 DNA,CDR3 protein
TRBJ2-3,.,TRBV7-6,TRBD2,TGTGCCAGCAGCCTACTAGCGCCCAGCACAGATACGCAGTATTTT,CASSLLAPSTDTQYF
TRBJ1-5,many,TRBV9,.,TGTGCCAGCAGCCCAGGAGGAAATCAGCCCCAGCATTTT,CASSPGGNQPQHF
TRBJ1-4,many,TRBV9,.,TGTGCCAGCAGCGACACCCAGGGTGAAAAACTGTTTTTT,CASSDTQGEKLFF
TRBJ1-2,many,TRBV27,TRBD1,TGTGCCAGTTGGTCCGGGACAGGGGGGAAGGGCTACACCTTC,CASWSGTGGKGYTF
TRBJ2-3,many,TRBV14,TRBD2,TGTGCCAGCAGCCAGACTAGCTACACAGATACGCAGTATTTT,CASSQTSYTDTQYF
TRBJ2-5,few,TRBV9,TRBD2,TGTGCCAGCAGCCCGGGACTAGCGGGGCCGGAGACCCAGTACTTC,CASSPGLAGPETQYF
TRBJ2-3,many,TRBV7-9,TRBD2,TGTGCCAGCAGCTACCTAGCGGGGGAGCCCACAGATACGCAGTATTTT,CASSYLAGEPTDTQYF
TRBJ2-1,many,TRBV2,TRBD2,TGTGCCAGCAGAGAGGTAGCGGGACTCTCCTACAATGAGCAGTTCTTC,CASREVAGLSYNEQFF
TRBJ1-5,many,TRBV6-2/TRBV6-3,.,TGTGCCAGCAGGGTGGGGTACAATCAGCCCCAGCATTTT,CASRVGYNQPQHF
TRBJ2-6,few,TRBV27,TRBD2,TGTGCCAGCAGTTTAACTAGCGGGAGGTACTCTGGGGCCAACGTCCTGACTTTC,CASSLTSGRYSGANVLTF
TRBJ1-4,.,TRBV4-1,.,TGCGCCAGCAGCCAGACAAGGCGTGGGGATGAAAAACTGTTTTTT,CASSQTRRGDEKLFF
TRBJ2-7,.,TRBV29-1,TRBD1,TGCAGCGTGGTGGGACAGGGAAACGAGCAGTACTTC,CSVVGQGNEQYF
TRBJ1-5,few,TRBV4-1,TRBD1,TGCGCCAGCAGCCGTATACAGGGGGGTGATCAGCCCCAGCATTTT,CASSRIQGGDQPQHF
TRBJ2-5,many,TRBV6-1,TRBD2,TGTGCCAGCAGCCTAGCGGGATGGGAGACCCAGTACTTC,CASSLAGWETQYF
TRBJ1-1,.,TRBV6-4,.,TGTGCCAGCAGGCAGGGCCCTTTGAACACTGAAGCTTTCTTT,CASRQGPLNTEAFF